One and the same sample provided the 9 T cell receptor beta chains below, sequenced in a study of shared clonotypes between healthy human individuals (dated by TCRdb to between 2020 and 2021). The library relied on the immunoSEQ multiplex PCR assay. Held by TCRdb, this immuneACCESS table contains in-frame sequences only and omits some clones. Under half of the omission traces to an unresolved V gene where checked; the cause of the rest is unknown. This sample has about half a million clones in its table, and around 75% of those were observed once. Jointly, the top ten make up about 12% of the sample. Sample: PBMCs. The source is a woman aged 40 to 55 in good health. Some clones in this sample may be carry-over from other donors' samples.

V and J are TRBV9 and TRBJ1-1; 8 bases fit TRBD1. The ends lost 0 bases at V and 4 bases at J; junction bases unmatched: 11. Looked up from germline, CDR1 is SGDLS and CDR2 is YYNGEE. The CDR3 contains 17 residues. This CDR3 is CASSVEPGGPVSTEAFF. In DNA form, the CDR3 reads TGTGCCAGCAGCGTAGAGCCAGGGGGCCCTGTAAGCACTGAAGCTTTCTTT. Combining the CDR3 with reference TRBV9 and TRBJ1-1 gives the whole variable domain DSGVTQTPKHLITATGQRVTLRCSPRSGDLSVYWYQQSLDQGLQFLIQYYNGEERAKGNILERFSAQQFPDLHSELNLSSLELGDSALYFCASSVEPGGPVSTEAFFGQGTRLTVV.

The V call is TRBV7-9, the J call TRBJ2-1; 14 bases line up with TRBD2. There are 17 residues in the CDR3. The J segment lost 10 bases and the V segment lost 6 bases, leaving 14 bases of the junction unmatched. Germline V gene sequence: CDR1 SEHNR, CDR2 FQNEAQ (reference sequence). CDR3 nucleotides: TGTGCCAGCAGACGACTAGCGGGAGGGCCCGGTACGAGCGAGCAGTTCTTC. Translation gives CASRRLAGGPGTSEQFF.

V gene TRBV7-6 combines with J gene TRBJ2-1; possible D gene TRBD2, 5 bases. Germline V CDR1 and CDR2: SGHVS, FNYEAQ. V shed 5 bases and J shed 7 bases, with 18 bases lying between them. This CDR3 has 15 residues. CDR3 nucleotide sequence: TGTGCCAGCAGCCGGAGGTACGGCAGGTTTAATGAGCAGTTCTTC. Translating gives CASSRRYGRFNEQFF.

A few counts support this clone. The chain couples TRBV28 to TRBJ2-3; 7 positions agree with TRBD1. Trimming removed 2 bases from V and 6 bases from J; junction bases left unmatched: 8. Germline V gene data show CDR1 as MDHEN and CDR2 as SYDVKM. The CDR3 runs 15 residues. DNA of the CDR3: TGTGCCAGCAGTTTAGCCCGGGCCAGGGGGGATACGCAGTATTTT. Translated, it gives CASSLARARGDTQYF.

The chain recombines TRBV9 with TRBJ2-3, with TRBD2 matching over 7 bases. Unmatched junction bases numbered 6, after V lost 0 bases and J lost 2 bases. The CDR3 is 16 amino acids. Germline CDR1 SGDLS, CDR2 YYNGEE. The CDR3 is CASSVGTRIFTDTQYF. For the CDR3, the DNA is TGTGCCAGCAGCGTAGGGACTAGGATATTCACAGATACGCAGTATTTT.

This clone occurred a few times. J is TRBJ1-4 and V is TRBV28, with 8 bases identical to TRBD1. The length of the CDR3 is 13 residues. V shed 8 bases, J shed 7 bases, and the junction held 6 bases outside the gene matches. CDR1 MDHEN and CDR2 SYDVKM come from the germline V gene. CDR3: CASRQGAVEKLFF. The CDR3 DNA follows: TGTGCCAGCCGTCAGGGGGCGGTTGAAAAACTGTTTTTT.

The V and J genes are TRBV5-1 and TRBJ2-7; D could derive from TRBD1 or TRBD2 (5 bases each). Germline V gene data show CDR1 as SGHRS and CDR2 as YFSETQ. Trimming pared 1 base from V and 6 bases from J, leaving 14 bases between. The CDR3 runs 14 residues. CDR3 DNA sequence: TGCGCCAGCAGCTTGTGGGGGACGAGCGGCGAGCAGTACTTC. Encoded protein: CASSLWGTSGEQYF.

The chain has TRBV5-1 and TRBJ2-3; D remains unclear. This CDR3 is 14 amino acids long. V lost 4 bases and J lost 0, with 9 bases in between. Germline values: CDR1 SGHRS, CDR2 YFSETQ. CDR3 protein: CASSPTSSTDTQYF. DNA for the CDR3: TGCGCCAGCAGCCCGACTTCTAGCACAGATACGCAGTATTTT. The full variable domain, with the rest looked up from reference TRBV5-1 and TRBJ2-3, is KAGVTQTPRYLIKTRGQQVTLSCSPISGHRSVSWYQQTPGQGLQFLFEYFSETQRNKGNFPGRFSGRQFSNSRSEMNVSTLELGDSALYLCASSPTSSTDTQYFGPGTRLTVL.

This clone was picked up many times. The chain has TRBV6-1 and TRBJ2-7, with D perhaps matching TRBD2 (7 bases). Germline V gene data show CDR1 as MNHNS and CDR2 as SASEGT. The CDR3 sequence is 15 residues long. The ends were cut back, 1 base at V and 0 bases at J, with 10 bases in the middle. DNA for the CDR3: TGTGCCAGCAGTGAAGAGGGGGGGAGCTCCTACGAGCAGTACTTC. This codes for CASSEEGGSSYEQYF.